The present TCR beta chain was sequenced within a study of shared clonotypes between healthy human individuals. Looking at the study overall: CD8 memory received one plate per donor, CD8 naive two, CD4 memory three and CD4 naive three.

Selected positively for CCR7 and CD45RO-negative, naive CD8 cells excluded terminally differentiated effector memory CD45RA+ cells. This CDR3 region has 19 residues. The V gene end was trimmed by 2 bases and the J gene end by 4 bases; junction bases not matched to a gene: 14. Germline-derived CDR1 and CDR2 are SGHRS and YFSETQ. Authors' processing steps: Junction-only immunoSEQ sequences carried no quality scores, so filtering differed. Here immunoSEQ multiplex PCR was the method, and the copy in TCRdb shows in-frame clones only, minus some. That table gives V, J and clone size, and the DNA gave D and trimming. The table lists some 2 million clones, approximately 95% of them singletons.

The sample taken for sequencing was naive CD8+ T cells sorted from blood. This receptor was obtained from a man younger than 35 in good health. This rearrangement joins TRBV5-1 to TRBJ2-3; TRBD2 aligns across 12 bases. The CDR3 region is CASSFNLQMTSGRSDTQYF. DNA for the CDR3: TGCGCCAGCAGCTTCAACCTCCAAATGACTAGCGGGAGATCAGATACGCAGTATTTT.